One and the same sample provided the 26 T cell receptor beta chains below, sequenced in a study of blood T cells in healthy people across ages. The authors ran a second PCR of roughly 6 to 12 cycles using a sample-barcoded 5' primer and a J-beta primer mix. TCRdb re-called the 5' RACE reads through MiXCR, storing one row per CDR3 protein. This sample has about a million distinct CDR3 sequences, with 30% to 40% found just once. The specimen was blood. The receptor source for this set is a young man in good health.

The V call is TRBV27, the J call TRBJ1-1; a possible D gene is TRBD1 (5 bases). CDR3 length equals 14 residues. V was cut by 5 bases and J by 4 bases, with 14 bases left in between. Germline CDR1 MNHEY, CDR2 SMNVEV (reference sequence). CDR3 loop: CASSEPGGSTEAFF. CDR3 DNA sequence: TGTGCCAGCAGTGAACCGGGGGGGTCCACTGAAGCTTTCTTT.

This clonotype was recorded a few times. The chain recombines TRBV25-1 with TRBJ1-4, with no clear D. Germline-derived CDR1 and CDR2 are MGHDK and SYGVNS. The CDR3 runs 13 residues. The V gene lost 6 bases and the J gene lost 7 bases, with 12 bases spanning the gap. The CDR3 is CASRGAEGEKLFF. DNA of the CDR3: TGTGCCAGCAGAGGAGCCGAGGGTGAAAAACTGTTTTTT.

This clonotype was counted between two and nine times. The chain employs TRBV20-1 and TRBJ1-1; 8 bases agree with TRBD1. CDR3 length equals 11 residues. Germline trimming cut 6 bases from V and 10 bases from J; bases unmatched to any gene: 7. Germline-derived CDR1 and CDR2 are DFQATT and SNEGSKA (reference sequence). CDR3 amino acids: CSARTGIGAFF. CDR3 DNA sequence: TGCAGTGCCAGGACAGGGATTGGAGCTTTCTTT.

This rearrangement joins TRBV7-2 to TRBJ1-1, with a possible D match to TRBD1 (5 bases). This CDR3 has 13 amino acids. CDR1 and CDR2 from the germline V gene are SGHTA and FQGNSA. V lost 3 bases and J 3 bases, leaving 8 bases between the germline ends. The CDR3 sequence is CASSFRVDTEAFF. Here the CDR3 DNA reads TGTGCCAGCAGCTTCAGGGTGGACACTGAAGCTTTCTTT.

The chain combines TRBV20-1 with TRBJ2-1, with D maybe TRBD1 (5 bases). The CDR3 spans 14 residues. V was cut by 0 bases and J by 4 bases, with 10 bases left in between. The V gene's germline CDR1 is DFQATT and CDR2 SNEGSKA (reference sequence). The CDR3 loop is CSARDLTAYNEQFF. CDR3 coding DNA: TGCAGTGCTAGAGACTTGACAGCTTACAATGAGCAGTTCTTC.

V is TRBV7-2 and J is TRBJ1-2, with D unresolved. This CDR3 comprises 14 residues. V lost 2 bases and J lost 2, with 9 bases in between. The germline V gene encodes CDR1 SGHTA and CDR2 FQGNSA. The CDR3 DNA is TGTGCCAGCAGCTTAATAGGCACAAACTATGGCTACACCTTC. Its translation: CASSLIGTNYGYTF.

This clonotype was picked up one time. The rearrangement joins TRBV4-2 to TRBJ2-5, with 9 bases that match TRBD2. Trimming at V came to 1 base and at J to 4 bases, leaving 4 bases not matched to a gene. Germline V CDR1 and CDR2: LGHNA, YNFKEQ. The length of the CDR3 is 15 residues. CDR3: CASSQAGTSRETQYF. The CDR3 coding sequence is TGTGCCAGCAGCCAAGCTGGGACTAGCAGAGAGACCCAGTACTTC.

This clonotype was observed a few times. The chain carries TRBV29-1 and TRBJ2-3; the D is unclear. Trimming pared 3 bases from V and 2 bases from J, leaving 9 bases between. The V gene's germline CDR1 is SQVTM and CDR2 ANQGSEA. The CDR3 is 13 amino acids. CDR3 DNA sequence: TGCAGCGTTGACTTTGACGCCACAGATACGCAGTATTTT. Amino acids: CSVDFDATDTQYF.

The chain links TRBV6-1 to TRBJ2-7; D unresolved. The CDR3 consists of 16 residues. V shed 2 bases and J shed 0 bases, with 14 bases lying between them. In germline, CDR1 is MNHNS, CDR2 SASEGT. CDR3 sequence: CASSESWSGNSYEQYF. Written as DNA, the CDR3 is TGTGCCAGCAGTGAATCTTGGTCAGGAAACTCCTACGAGCAGTACTTC.

V gene TRBV12-3 or TRBV12-4 combines with J gene TRBJ2-6; D is unclear. The CDR3 loop spans 15 amino acids. Trimming removed 3 bases at V and 5 bases at J, with 11 bases between. CDR3 DNA: TGTGCCAGCAGTTTTCAGGCCAGGCGGGCCAACGTCCTGACTTTC. It translates to CASSFQARRANVLTF.

The CDR3 region has the DNA TGCAGTGCTAGAGAGGGGGGCAGGGGTGGAACTGAAGCTTTCTTT. Its protein is CSAREGGRGGTEAFF. The rearrangement links TRBV20-1 to TRBJ1-1; D is possibly TRBD1 (6 bases). The V gene's germline CDR1 is DFQATT and CDR2 SNEGSKA (reference sequence). This CDR3 spans 15 amino acids. The V end was cut by 0 bases, the J end by 5 bases, with 16 bases between.

This clonotype was recorded a few times. The V and J genes are TRBV11-2 and TRBJ2-6; D is possibly TRBD1 (5 bases). The CDR3 runs to 16 residues. Trimming stripped 0 bases from V and 3 bases from J, with 9 bases between. Germline CDR1 is SGHAT and CDR2 is FQNNGV. The CDR3 spells CASSLEGEYGANVLTF. CDR3 coding DNA: TGTGCCAGCAGCTTAGAAGGGGAATATGGGGCCAACGTCCTGACTTTC. The whole variable domain, filled in from reference TRBV11-2 and TRBJ2-6, reads EAGVAQSPRYKIIEKRQSVAFWCNPISGHATLYWYQQILGQGPKLLIQFQNNGVVDDSQLPKDRFSAERLKGVDSTLKIQPAKLEDSAVYLCASSLEGEYGANVLTFGAGSRLTVL.

The rearrangement joins TRBV2 to TRBJ1-2; perhaps TRBD1 as D (6 bases). Trimming stripped 7 bases from V and 7 bases from J, with 16 bases between. The CDR3 loop spans 13 amino acids. Germline CDR1 reads SNHLY; CDR2 reads FYNNEI. For the CDR3, the DNA is TGTGCCAGCAACGCTGTACAGGGACTTGGCTACACCTTC. Protein sequence: CASNAVQGLGYTF.

This clonotype has a handful of counts. The rearrangement links TRBV20-1 to TRBJ1-4; D gene uncertain. Germline values: CDR1 DFQATT, CDR2 SNEGSKA (reference sequence). CDR3 size: 14 residues. V lost 8 bases, J lost 3 bases, and 16 bases lay in between. CDR3 region: CSSARRASNEKLFF. CDR3 bases: TGCAGTTCTGCAAGGCGGGCGTCTAATGAAAAACTGTTTTTT.

The V call is TRBV20-1, the J call TRBJ2-3; D might be TRBD2 (6 bases). Deletions cut 1 base from V and 6 bases from J, with 17 bases between. This CDR3 is 15 amino acids long. CDR1 DFQATT and CDR2 SNEGSKA come from the germline V gene (reference sequence). This CDR3 reads CSARVPGYREDTQYF. DNA for the CDR3: TGCAGTGCTAGAGTCCCGGGATACCGGGAGGATACGCAGTATTTT.

V usage is TRBV12-3 or TRBV12-4 and J usage is TRBJ2-1; 7 positions match TRBD2. J was trimmed by 13 bases and V by 3 bases; bases with no gene match: 15. This CDR3 is 15 amino acids long. CDR3 bases: TGTGCCAGCAGTTTGGGAGCGGGGACGAAAGAGACCCAGTTCTTC. Translating it yields CASSLGAGTKETQFF.

The chain is built from TRBV4-2 and TRBJ2-2, with D possibly TRBD2 on 6 matching bases. Trimming shortened V by 1 base and J by 0 bases, and 9 bases separated the two germline ends. This CDR3 has 16 residues. The germline CDR1 and CDR2 sequences are LGHNA and YNFKEQ. This chain's CDR3 is CASSQGDLTNTGELFF. As DNA, the CDR3 is TGTGCCAGCAGCCAAGGGGACTTAACGAACACCGGGGAGCTGTTTTTT.

The chain recombines TRBV27 with TRBJ1-1; D unclear. With 4 bases removed from V and 7 bases from J, the gap between germline ends came to 7 bases. Germline values: CDR1 MNHEY, CDR2 SMNVEV (reference sequence). This CDR3 comprises 11 residues. The CDR3: CASSSRGEAFF. The CDR3 DNA is TGTGCCAGCAGTTCCCGAGGTGAAGCTTTCTTT.

This clonotype was seen more than once but under ten times. CDR3 residues: CASSARSGYGYTF. The CDR3 coding sequence is TGTGCCAGCAGTGCCCGGAGCGGCTATGGCTACACCTTC. The gene calls are TRBV2 and TRBJ1-2; no clear D. The CDR3 has 13 residues. V was cut by 4 bases and J by 4 bases, with 10 bases left in between. From germline, CDR1 is SNHLY and CDR2 FYNNEI.

The chain has TRBV15 and TRBJ2-5; 9 positions match TRBD2. Germline CDR1 and CDR2: LNHNV and YYDKDF (reference sequence). There are 15 residues in the CDR3. The trim removed 1 base at V and 5 bases at J, leaving 5 bases unmatched. The CDR3 coding sequence is TGTGCCACCAGCAGAGCCAGTAGCGGGGGTGAGACCCAGTACTTC. Residues: CATSRASSGGETQYF.

The chain carries TRBV2 and TRBJ1-5; D remains unclear. The CDR3 has 14 residues. The V end lost 11 bases, the J end lost 3 bases, and 17 bases lay between the germline ends. The germline gives CDR1 SNHLY, CDR2 FYNNEI. CDR3 sequence (DNA): TGTGCCTCCTCCCCCCAGGCTCCCAATCAGCCCCAGCATTTT. This gives the protein CASSPQAPNQPQHF.

The chain couples TRBV12-3 or TRBV12-4 to TRBJ1-1; 8 bases line up with TRBD1. The CDR3 has 15 residues. With V trimmed by 3 bases and J by 4 bases, 7 bases remained unmatched. CDR3 DNA: TGTGCCAGCAGTTTTGGCAGGGGGCGGGTCACTGAAGCTTTCTTT. It is translated as CASSFGRGRVTEAFF.

The J gene is TRBJ2-3, the V gene TRBV7-2, with 13 bases fitting TRBD2. Germline V gene data show CDR1 as SGHTA and CDR2 as FQGNSA. This CDR3 region has 17 residues. Losses at the gene ends were 1 base for V and 5 bases for J; bases not matched to a gene: 6. CDR3 DNA: TGTGCCAGCAGCTTAGTAACTAGCGGGGGGGCGAGAGATACGCAGTATTTT. This gives the protein CASSLVTSGGARDTQYF.

This clonotype was counted only a few times. The genes are TRBV27 and TRBJ1-5; 9 bases match TRBD1. V trimming: 9 bases; J trimming: 1 base; junction bases outside the gene matches: 7. This CDR3 comprises 15 residues. Germline CDR1 reads MNHEY; CDR2 reads SMNVEV (reference sequence). CDR3 region: CASWTGEISNQPQHF. CDR3 nucleotides: TGTGCCAGTTGGACAGGGGAAATAAGCAATCAGCCCCAGCATTTT.

The chain uses TRBV5-5 and TRBJ2-7; 7 positions match TRBD1. This CDR3 is built from 16 residues. V shed 2 bases, J shed 0 bases, and the junction held 8 bases outside the gene matches. CDR1 and CDR2 (germline): SGHKS, YYEKEE (reference sequence). This chain's CDR3 is CASSLTGTVDSYEQYF. CDR3 nucleotide sequence: TGTGCCAGCAGCTTAACCGGGACAGTTGACTCCTACGAGCAGTACTTC.

A few counts support this clonotype. The chain has TRBV20-1 and TRBJ2-5; 7 bases align to TRBD1. The J call may be wrong; the DNA end is better matched by TRBJ2-7. The CDR3 loop spans 15 amino acids. Germline-derived CDR1 and CDR2 are DFQATT and SNEGSKA (reference sequence). The CDR3 is CSASSPDRDPYEQYF. The CDR3 DNA follows: TGCAGTGCTAGCTCCCCCGACAGGGACCCCTACGAGCAGTACTTC.